This paragraph covers one T cell receptor (beta chain) sequence. Germline lookup yields CDR1 SGHTA and CDR2 FQGNSA. The V segment lost 4 bases and the J segment 0 bases; nucleotides outside the gene matches: 3. The CDR3 runs to 15 residues. This sample was taken from a study of shared clonotypes between healthy human individuals. CD45RA-negative memory and CD45RA+ naive subsets were split from the CD4+ cells. Sequenced by immunoSEQ multiplex PCR; TCRdb stores in-frame clones only, minus some. The table lists about 1.1 million clones, approximately 75% of them singletons. The sequenced sample was memory CD4+ T cells from PBMCs. Subset noted: CD45RA-negative fraction. V usage is TRBV7-2 and J usage is TRBJ2-7, with TRBD2 identical over 10 bases. The TCR sequence derives from a man aged 18 to 29 in good health. Some clones in this sample may be carry-over from other donors' samples. Here the CDR3 reads CASSSRTSGSYEQYF. CDR3 nucleotides: TGTGCCAGCAGCTCCAGGACTAGCGGCTCCTACGAGCAGTACTTC.